The 30 T cell receptor beta chains in this list originate from one sample, sequenced in a study of post-analysis software for immune sequencing data. Study observations and caveats: Five TRBV segments, TRBV5-6, TRBV5-1 and TRBV20-1 among them, were found more frequent in patients than controls.

These receptors are not linked to any known antigen. The TCR beta cDNA libraries contained unique molecular identifiers. From the PCR reads, TCRdb called clonotypes with MiXCR, one entry per CDR3 protein. In the table there are hundreds of thousands of distinct CDR3 sequences, about 40% of which are singletons. Sequencing was done on a sample of blood. Source of these receptors: a girl aged 2 to 10 with multiple sclerosis.

The rearrangement uses TRBV20-1 and TRBJ2-2, with 10 bases matching TRBD2. This CDR3 comprises 15 residues. Per germline, CDR1 DFQATT and CDR2 SNEGSKA (reference sequence). V dropped 0 bases and J dropped 4; count of bases not matched to a gene: 2. CDR3 coding DNA: TGCAGTGCTAGAGATCGACTAGCGGGCACCGGGGAGCTGTTTTTT. This translates into CSARDRLAGTGELFF.

This sequence joins TRBV28 and TRBJ2-1; weak D call: TRBD2 (6 bases). Germline CDR1 is MDHEN and CDR2 is SYDVKM. Between the trimmed V and J ends, which lost 4 bases and 5 bases, there was a span of 27 bases. The CDR3 extends over 19 amino acids. The CDR3 sequence is CASSSLSRDSYGGNNEQFF. The CDR3 nucleotides are TGTGCCAGCAGTTCCCTCTCGAGGGACTCCTACGGTGGGAACAATGAGCAGTTCTTC.

This clonotype was detected a few times. The V gene is TRBV6-2 or TRBV6-3, the J gene TRBJ2-7; D is ambiguous. The V gene lost 4 bases and the J gene lost 3 bases, with 16 bases spanning the gap. The CDR3 has 15 amino acids. CDR1 MNHEY and CDR2 SVGEGT come from the germline V gene. The CDR3 protein is CASSSSHGLGYEQYF. CDR3 in DNA: TGTGCCAGCAGTTCCTCGCACGGGCTAGGCTACGAGCAGTACTTC.

A note on this clonotype: At one end, the junction sequence differs from germline, possibly due to a read error. V is TRBV4-3 and J is TRBJ2-4; D may be TRBD1 (6 bases). The CDR3 runs to 15 residues. Germline assignment: CDR1 LGHNA and CDR2 YSLEER. CDR3 sequence reads: CAGSQGGQTKNIQYF. The CDR3 nucleotides read TGCGCCGGCAGCCAAGGCGGACAGACCAAAAACATTCAGTACTTC.

V usage is TRBV28 and J usage is TRBJ2-1; possible D gene TRBD2, 6 bases. The CDR3 spans 16 residues. Germline values: CDR1 MDHEN, CDR2 SYDVKM. Trimming pared 5 bases from V and 1 base from J, leaving 15 bases between. CDR3 loop: CASSPPGGVSYNEQFF. Here the CDR3 DNA reads TGTGCCAGCAGTCCCCCGGGCGGGGTATCCTACAATGAGCAGTTCTTC.

This clonotype came up a few times. This sequence joins TRBV10-3 and TRBJ2-3; either TRBD1 or TRBD2 may supply D (6 bases each). CDR1 ENHRY and CDR2 SYGVKD come from the germline V gene. V gave up 8 bases and J gave up 4 bases, with 16 bases separating them. This CDR3 is 14 amino acids long. CDR3 DNA sequence: TGTGCCATCTCCCTAGGAAGGGGGGCAGATACGCAGTATTTT. It translates to CAISLGRGADTQYF.

The CDR3 region has the DNA TGTGCCAGCAATCAGGGTGGTGACGAGACCCAGTACTTC. This gives the protein CASNQGGDETQYF. The chain uses TRBV2 and TRBJ2-5, with a weak D call TRBD1 (5 bases). CDR1 and CDR2 (germline): SNHLY, FYNNEI. The germline V and J ends were trimmed by 7 bases and 5 bases, with 14 bases remaining between them. The CDR3 sequence is 13 residues long.

There are a few counts of this clonotype. At one end the junction does not follow the germline gene, possibly because of a read error. The chain has TRBV7-7 and TRBJ2-3; D gene unclear. The CDR3 loop spans 14 amino acids. Germline loops: CDR1 SSHAT, CDR2 FNYEAQ (reference sequence). For the CDR3, the DNA is TGTGCTAGCAGCCCCGGTGTCGGCACAGATACGCAGTATTTT. This sequence encodes CASSPGVGTDTQYF.

The chain couples TRBV28 to TRBJ2-7; the match to TRBD2 covers 11 bases. The CDR3 is made up of 16 amino acids. The V gene end was trimmed by 5 bases and the J gene end by 3 bases; junction bases not matched to a gene: 9. Germline V gives CDR1 MDHEN, CDR2 SYDVKM. The chain's CDR3 is CASSAFPGLAVYEQYF. In DNA, the CDR3 is TGTGCCAGCAGTGCCTTCCCGGGACTAGCGGTCTACGAGCAGTACTTC.

The table lists this clonotype with a few counts. The chain is built from TRBV5-1 and TRBJ1-1; unclear D gene. The V gene's germline CDR1 is SGHRS and CDR2 YFSETQ. This CDR3 has 15 residues. Between the trimmed V and J ends, which lost 0 bases and 0 bases, there was a span of 9 bases. CDR3 protein: CASSLASSMNTEAFF. The DNA for the CDR3 is TGCGCCAGCAGCTTGGCCTCGAGCATGAACACTGAAGCTTTCTTT.

The rearrangement joins TRBV20-1 to TRBJ2-1, with D possibly matching TRBD2 (5 bases). The V gene lost 3 bases and the J gene lost 3 bases, with 12 bases spanning the gap. The CDR3 length is 14 residues. Germline V gene sequence: CDR1 DFQATT, CDR2 SNEGSKA (reference sequence). As DNA, the CDR3 is TGCAGTGCTAGTCGGAGAGCGGACTACAATGAGCAGTTCTTC. Encoded protein: CSASRRADYNEQFF.

This clonotype appeared many times. The chain recombines TRBV7-3 with TRBJ2-1; the D is unclear. The CDR3 is 17 amino acids. Trimming stripped 2 bases from V and 5 bases from J, with 19 bases between. Germline loops: CDR1 SGHTA, CDR2 FQGTGA. This CDR3 reads CASSLRAGGYSNNEQFF. Here the CDR3 DNA reads TGTGCCAGCAGCTTACGGGCTGGCGGTTACTCTAACAATGAGCAGTTCTTC.

This clonotype was seen more than once but under ten times. CDR3 in amino acids: CASSPTGEGYGYTF. CDR3 sequence (DNA): TGCGCCAGCAGCCCGACAGGGGAGGGCTATGGCTACACCTTC. The chain combines TRBV4-3 with TRBJ1-2; TRBD1 aligns across 8 bases. The germline gives CDR1 LGHNA, CDR2 YSLEER. CDR3 length equals 14 residues. The V gene end was trimmed by 4 bases and the J gene end by 4 bases; junction bases not matched to a gene: 5.

In regard to this clonotype: At one end, the junction sequence differs from germline, possibly due to a read error. The V call is TRBV6-2 or TRBV6-3, the J call TRBJ1-5, with TRBD1 identical over 7 bases. This CDR3 comprises 14 residues. Germline CDR1 MNHEY, CDR2 SVGEGT. The CDR3 loop reads CASSYTGAGQPHHF. CDR3 DNA sequence: TGTGCCAGCAGTTACACAGGGGCAGGGCAGCCCCACCATTTT.

The chain links TRBV5-1 to TRBJ2-6, with D unclear. V was clipped by 0 bases and J by 0 bases, with 16 bases between them. CDR1 and CDR2 (germline): SGHRS, YFSETQ. CDR3 length: 19 residues. In nucleotides, the CDR3 is TGCGCCAGCAGCTTGGAGGCAGCCCTGTCTTTCTCTGGGGCCAACGTCCTGACTTTC. Protein product: CASSLEAALSFSGANVLTF.

Only a few counts were recorded for this clonotype. The chain links TRBV20-1 to TRBJ2-1, with D tentatively TRBD1 (8 bases). This CDR3 is built from 14 residues. V dropped 6 bases and J dropped 3 bases, with 15 bases sitting between them. Per germline, CDR1 DFQATT and CDR2 SNEGSKA (reference sequence). CDR3 coding DNA: TGCAGTGCCGACAGGGGAGGGGACTACAATGAGCAGTTCTTC. Protein sequence: CSADRGGDYNEQFF.

The chain combines TRBV5-1 with TRBJ2-5; D is ambiguous. Looked up from germline, CDR1 is SGHRS and CDR2 is YFSETQ. Trimming removed 4 bases at V and 5 bases at J, with 18 bases between. The CDR3 is 15 residues long. The CDR3 spells CASSPQPPGPETQYF. As DNA, the CDR3 is TGCGCCAGCAGCCCTCAGCCCCCTGGGCCGGAGACCCAGTACTTC.

This clonotype was seen at least ten times. V usage is TRBV4-2 and J usage is TRBJ1-2, with D tentatively TRBD1 (5 bases). V lost 5 bases to trimming and J lost 0 bases, with 10 bases between them. This CDR3 has 14 residues. Germline V gives CDR1 LGHNA, CDR2 YNFKEQ. The CDR3 spells CASSWGLSNYGYTF. The CDR3 bases are TGTGCCAGCAGCTGGGGGTTGTCTAACTATGGCTACACCTTC.

In this sample, this clonotype turned up a few times. This sequence joins TRBV28 and TRBJ2-7, with 10 bases fitting TRBD1. The CDR3 contains 16 residues. The germline V gene encodes CDR1 MDHEN and CDR2 SYDVKM. With V trimmed by 5 bases and J by 2 bases, 9 bases remained unmatched. The CDR3 DNA follows: TGTGCCAGCAGTCTAAGCTGGGACAGGGGTCCCTACGAGCAGTACTTC. It yields the protein CASSLSWDRGPYEQYF.

The V call is TRBV10-3, the J call TRBJ1-1; 10 positions agree with TRBD1. J was trimmed by 3 bases and V by 6 bases; bases with no gene match: 4. The CDR3 sequence is 14 residues long. Germline V gene lookup returns CDR1 ENHRY and CDR2 SYGVKD. The CDR3 protein is CAIRKDRGDTEAFF. CDR3 nucleotide sequence: TGTGCCATCAGGAAGGACAGGGGGGACACTGAAGCTTTCTTT.

As to this clonotype: The junction departs from the called germline gene at one end, perhaps through a read error. The CDR3 sequence: CGVGRDNEQFF. DNA of the CDR3: TGCGGCGTCGGTAGGGACAATGAGCAGTTCTTC. This chain connects TRBV29-1 to TRBJ2-1; no reliable D call. In germline, CDR1 is SQVTM, CDR2 ANQGSEA. The CDR3 length is 11 residues.

In its sample, this clonotype was seen once. One junction end disagrees with the germline gene, perhaps due to a read error. The CDR3 nucleotides are TGTGCCAGCAGCCAAACCGGACAGACTAAGGGGGAGACCCAGGACTTC. Residues: CASSQTGQTKGETQDF. V gene TRBV7-6 combines with J gene TRBJ2-5; TRBD1 might be the D (6 bases). The germline CDR1 and CDR2 sequences are SGHVS and FNYEAQ. CDR3 size: 16 residues.

The CDR3 sequence: CASSPHSSGRVYEQYF. Written as DNA, the CDR3 is TGTGCCAGCAGCCCACATTCGAGCGGGAGGGTTTACGAGCAGTACTTC. The chain couples TRBV27 to TRBJ2-7, with TRBD2 matching over 10 bases. This CDR3 is built from 16 residues. CDR1 is MNHEY and CDR2 is SMNVEV in the germline V gene (reference sequence). Trimming at V came to 6 bases and at J to 4 bases, leaving 12 bases not matched to a gene.

This chain joins TRBV18 and TRBJ2-1; TRBD1 agrees at 7 bases. CDR1 and CDR2 from the germline V gene are KGHSH and LQKENI. V was clipped by 3 bases and J by 5 bases; unmatched bases: 13. The CDR3 sequence is 17 residues long. The CDR3 coding sequence is TGTGCCAGCTCACCCTCCCACAGGGGTCGAAGAAACAATGAGCAGTTCTTC. Its protein is CASSPSHRGRRNNEQFF.

This clonotype was seen a few times. The chain joins TRBV28 to TRBJ2-3, with a tentative D call TRBD1 (6 bases). The CDR3 covers 14 residues. The V gene lost 7 bases and the J gene lost 3 bases, with 14 bases spanning the gap. From germline, CDR1 is MDHEN and CDR2 SYDVKM. CDR3 nucleotide sequence: TGTGCCAGCATCCCTAGGACAGCTACAGATACGCAGTATTTT. Residues: CASIPRTATDTQYF.

This chain connects TRBV3-1 to TRBJ1-1; the D gene is possibly TRBD1 (5 bases). V lost 0 bases and J 8 bases, leaving 16 bases between the germline ends. The CDR3 sequence is 15 residues long. Germline V gene data show CDR1 as LGHDT and CDR2 as YNNKEL (reference sequence). The CDR3 nucleotides read TGTGCCAGCAGCCAAGAATCCCCGGGACCTAGCGAAGCTTTCTTT. Translation gives CASSQESPGPSEAFF.

This clonotype was counted a few times. The rearrangement joins TRBV4-3 to TRBJ2-5; D is undetermined. Germline CDR1 and CDR2: LGHNA and YSLEER. The CDR3 spans 15 residues. V was clipped by 1 base and J by 5 bases, with 14 bases between them. CDR3 region: CASSQGVFRRETQYF. The CDR3 coding sequence is TGCGCCAGCAGCCAAGGCGTATTCCGTCGGGAGACCCAGTACTTC.

The rearrangement links TRBV4-1 to TRBJ2-3, with 7 bases identical to TRBD1. Germline V lookup: CDR1 MGHRA, CDR2 YSYEKL. V dropped 6 bases and J dropped 6; count of bases not matched to a gene: 18. The CDR3 is 17 residues long. Here the CDR3 reads CASSNKVTGVGLDTQYF. CDR3 in DNA: TGCGCCAGCAGTAACAAAGTAACAGGGGTTGGATTGGATACGCAGTATTTT.

This clonotype was counted ten times or more. The J gene is TRBJ1-2, the V gene TRBV12-3 or TRBV12-4, with D possibly TRBD1 on 6 matching bases. The V and J ends lost 6 bases and 2 bases respectively, with 13 bases between them. The CDR3 is 14 residues long. The CDR3 DNA follows: TGTGCCAGCAGCGCAGGGGCGCTAAACTATGGCTACACCTTC. It specifies CASSAGALNYGYTF.

The chain joins TRBV28 to TRBJ2-1, with 9 bases lining up with TRBD2. Germline V CDR1 and CDR2: MDHEN, SYDVKM. The CDR3 totals 16 residues. V trimming: 7 bases; J trimming: 5 bases; junction bases outside the gene matches: 12. CDR3 loop: CASTNHLAGKNNEQFF. The CDR3 DNA reads as TGTGCCAGCACTAACCACCTAGCGGGAAAAAACAATGAGCAGTTCTTC.